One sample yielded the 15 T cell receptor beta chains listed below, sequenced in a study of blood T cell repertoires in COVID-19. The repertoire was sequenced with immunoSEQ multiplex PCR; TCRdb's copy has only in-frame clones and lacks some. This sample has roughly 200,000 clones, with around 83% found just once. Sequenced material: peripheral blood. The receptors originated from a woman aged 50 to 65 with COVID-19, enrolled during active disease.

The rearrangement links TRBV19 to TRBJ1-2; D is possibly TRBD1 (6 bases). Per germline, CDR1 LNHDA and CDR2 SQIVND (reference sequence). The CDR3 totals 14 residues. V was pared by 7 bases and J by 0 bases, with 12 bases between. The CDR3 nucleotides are TGTGCCAGTACCCCAGGGGCGGCTAACTATGGCTACACCTTC. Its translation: CASTPGAANYGYTF.

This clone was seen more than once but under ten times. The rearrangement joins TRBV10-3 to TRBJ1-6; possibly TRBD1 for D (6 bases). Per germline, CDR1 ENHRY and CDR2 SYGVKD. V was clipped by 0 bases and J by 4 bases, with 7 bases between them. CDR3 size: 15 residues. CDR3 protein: CAISESGAYNSPLHF. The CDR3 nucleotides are TGTGCCATCAGTGAGTCGGGGGCGTATAATTCACCCCTCCACTTT.

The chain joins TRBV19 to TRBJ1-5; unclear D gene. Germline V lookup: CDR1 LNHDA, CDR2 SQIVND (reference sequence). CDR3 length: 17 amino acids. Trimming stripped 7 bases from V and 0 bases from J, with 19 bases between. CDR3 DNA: TGTGCCAGTACGCCCCTGGGAGGAGGTTATAGCAATCAGCCCCAGCATTTT. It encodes CASTPLGGGYSNQPQHF.

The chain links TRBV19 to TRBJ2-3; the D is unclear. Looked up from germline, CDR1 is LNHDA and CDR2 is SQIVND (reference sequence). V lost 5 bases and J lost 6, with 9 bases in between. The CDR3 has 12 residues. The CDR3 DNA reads TGTGCCAGTAGTCAGGTTTCGGATACGCAGTATTTT. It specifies CASSQVSDTQYF.

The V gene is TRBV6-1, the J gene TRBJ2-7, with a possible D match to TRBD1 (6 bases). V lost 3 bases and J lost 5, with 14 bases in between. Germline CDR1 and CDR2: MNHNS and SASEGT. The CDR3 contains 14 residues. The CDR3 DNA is TGTGCCAGCAGTGACCAGCAGGGGTGGAACGAGCAGTACGTC. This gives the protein CASSDQQGWNEQYV.

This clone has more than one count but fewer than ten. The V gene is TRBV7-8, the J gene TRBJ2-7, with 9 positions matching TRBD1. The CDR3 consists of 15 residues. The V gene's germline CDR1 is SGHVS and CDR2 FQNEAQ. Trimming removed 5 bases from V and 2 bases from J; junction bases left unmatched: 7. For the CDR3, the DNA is TGTGCCAGCAGCCCCCGACAGGGGGGCCCCTACGAGCAGTACGTC. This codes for CASSPRQGGPYEQYV.

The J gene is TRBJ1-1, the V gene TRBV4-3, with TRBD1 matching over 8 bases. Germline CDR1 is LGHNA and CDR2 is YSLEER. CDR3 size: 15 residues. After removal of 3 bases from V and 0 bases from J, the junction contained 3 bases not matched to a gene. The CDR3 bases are TGCGCCAGCAGCCAGGGACAGGCTATGAACACTGAAGCTTTCTTT. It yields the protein CASSQGQAMNTEAFF.

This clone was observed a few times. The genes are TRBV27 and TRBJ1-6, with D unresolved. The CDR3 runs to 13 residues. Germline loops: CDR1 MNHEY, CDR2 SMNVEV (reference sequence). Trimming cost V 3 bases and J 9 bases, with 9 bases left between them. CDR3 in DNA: TGTGCCAGCAGTTTGCACCGACTTTCACCCCTCCACTTT. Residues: CASSLHRLSPLHF.

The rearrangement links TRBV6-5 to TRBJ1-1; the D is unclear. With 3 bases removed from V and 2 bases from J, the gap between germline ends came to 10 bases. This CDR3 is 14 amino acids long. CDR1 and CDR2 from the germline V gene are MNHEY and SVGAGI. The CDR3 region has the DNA TGTGCCAGCAGTTATAGCGGGGTTAACACTGAAGCTTTCTTT. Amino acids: CASSYSGVNTEAFF.

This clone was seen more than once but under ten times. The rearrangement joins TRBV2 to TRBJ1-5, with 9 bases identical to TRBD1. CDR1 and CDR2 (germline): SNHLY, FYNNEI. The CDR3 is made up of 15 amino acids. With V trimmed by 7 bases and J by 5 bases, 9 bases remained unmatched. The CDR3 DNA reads TGTGCCAGCAAGGGACAGGGAAGGGGACATCAGCCCCAGCATTTT. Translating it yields CASKGQGRGHQPQHF.

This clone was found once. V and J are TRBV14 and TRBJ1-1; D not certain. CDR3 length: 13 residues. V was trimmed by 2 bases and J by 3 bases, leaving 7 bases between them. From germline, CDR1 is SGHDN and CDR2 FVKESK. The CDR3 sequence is CASSQFRYTEAFF. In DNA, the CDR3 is TGTGCCAGCAGCCAATTCAGGTACACTGAAGCTTTCTTT.

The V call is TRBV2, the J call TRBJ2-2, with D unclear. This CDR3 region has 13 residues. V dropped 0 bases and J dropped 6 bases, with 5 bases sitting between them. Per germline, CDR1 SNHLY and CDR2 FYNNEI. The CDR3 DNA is TGTGCCAGCAGTGAAGCCCTAGCCGGGGAGCTGTTTTTT. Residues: CASSEALAGELFF.

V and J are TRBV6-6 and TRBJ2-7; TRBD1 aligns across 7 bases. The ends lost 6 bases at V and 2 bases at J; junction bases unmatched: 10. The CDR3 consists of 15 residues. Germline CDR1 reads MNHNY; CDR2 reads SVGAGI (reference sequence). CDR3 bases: TGTGCCAGCAGATCTCACCGGGACAGTGCCTACGAGCAGTACGTC. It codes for CASRSHRDSAYEQYV.

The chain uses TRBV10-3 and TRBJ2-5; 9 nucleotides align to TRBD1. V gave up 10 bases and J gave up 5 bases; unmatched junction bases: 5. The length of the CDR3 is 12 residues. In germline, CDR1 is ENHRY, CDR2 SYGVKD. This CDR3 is CATPTGGETQYF. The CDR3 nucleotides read TGTGCCACCCCGACAGGGGGGGAGACCCAGTACTTC.

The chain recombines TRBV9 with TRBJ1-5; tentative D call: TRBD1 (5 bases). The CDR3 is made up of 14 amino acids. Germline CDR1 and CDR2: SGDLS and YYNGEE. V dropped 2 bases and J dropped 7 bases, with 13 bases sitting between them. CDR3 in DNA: TGTGCCAGCAGCGTGGGAGGGACGTCGCAGCCCCAGCATTTT. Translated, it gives CASSVGGTSQPQHF.